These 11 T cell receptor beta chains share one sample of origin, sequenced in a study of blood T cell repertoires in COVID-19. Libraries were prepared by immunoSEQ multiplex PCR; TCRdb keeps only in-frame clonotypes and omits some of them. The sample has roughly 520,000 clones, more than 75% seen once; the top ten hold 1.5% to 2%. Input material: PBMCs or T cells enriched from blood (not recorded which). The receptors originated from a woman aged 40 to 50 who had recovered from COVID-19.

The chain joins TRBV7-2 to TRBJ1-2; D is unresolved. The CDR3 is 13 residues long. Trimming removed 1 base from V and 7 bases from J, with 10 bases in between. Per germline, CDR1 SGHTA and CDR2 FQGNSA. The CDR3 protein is CASSLGGKGGYTF. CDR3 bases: TGTGCCAGCAGCTTAGGAGGGAAGGGTGGCTACACCTTC.

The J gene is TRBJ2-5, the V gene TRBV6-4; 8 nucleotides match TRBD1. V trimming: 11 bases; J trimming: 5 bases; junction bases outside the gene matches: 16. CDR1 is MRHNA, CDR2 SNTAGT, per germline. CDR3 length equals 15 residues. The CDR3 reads CADRGHCCLLETQYF. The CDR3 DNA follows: TGTGCCGACAGGGGTCACTGCTGTTTGTTGGAGACCCAGTACTTC.

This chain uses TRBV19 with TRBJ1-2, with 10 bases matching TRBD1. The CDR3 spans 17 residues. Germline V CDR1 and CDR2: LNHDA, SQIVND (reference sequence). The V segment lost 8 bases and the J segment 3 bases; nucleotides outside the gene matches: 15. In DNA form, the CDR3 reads TGTGCCAGTTTTGCGGACAGGGGGTCGTGGGGGGACTATGGCTACACCTTC. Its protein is CASFADRGSWGDYGYTF.

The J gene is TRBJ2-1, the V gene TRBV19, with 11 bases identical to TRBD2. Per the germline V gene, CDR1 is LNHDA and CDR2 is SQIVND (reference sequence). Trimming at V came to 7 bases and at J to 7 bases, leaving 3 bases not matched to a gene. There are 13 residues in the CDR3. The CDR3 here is CASKVAGGNEQFF. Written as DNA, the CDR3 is TGTGCCAGTAAAGTAGCGGGAGGGAATGAGCAGTTCTTC. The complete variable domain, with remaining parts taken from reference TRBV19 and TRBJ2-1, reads DGGITQSPKYLFRKEGQNVTLSCEQNLNHDAMYWYRQDPGQGLRLIYYSQIVNDFQKGDIAEGYSVSREKKESFPLTVTSAQKNPTAFYLCASKVAGGNEQFFGPGTRLTVL.

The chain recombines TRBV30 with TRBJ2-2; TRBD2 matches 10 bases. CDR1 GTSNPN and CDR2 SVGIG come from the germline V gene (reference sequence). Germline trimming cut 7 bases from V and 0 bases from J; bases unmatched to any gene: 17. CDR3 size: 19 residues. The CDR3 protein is CASPLVSERGGPNTGELFF. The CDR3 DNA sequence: TGTGCCTCGCCTTTGGTGTCGGAGCGGGGGGGGCCGAACACCGGGGAGCTGTTTTTT.

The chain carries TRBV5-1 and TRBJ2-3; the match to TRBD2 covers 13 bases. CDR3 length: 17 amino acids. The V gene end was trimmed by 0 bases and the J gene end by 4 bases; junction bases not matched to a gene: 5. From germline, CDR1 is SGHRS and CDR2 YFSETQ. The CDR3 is CASSLGTSGSFSDTQYF. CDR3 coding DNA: TGCGCCAGCAGCTTGGGGACTAGCGGGAGTTTTTCAGATACGCAGTATTTT. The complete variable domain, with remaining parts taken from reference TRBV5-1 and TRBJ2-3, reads KAGVTQTPRYLIKTRGQQVTLSCSPISGHRSVSWYQQTPGQGLQFLFEYFSETQRNKGNFPGRFSGRQFSNSRSEMNVSTLELGDSALYLCASSLGTSGSFSDTQYFGPGTRLTVL.

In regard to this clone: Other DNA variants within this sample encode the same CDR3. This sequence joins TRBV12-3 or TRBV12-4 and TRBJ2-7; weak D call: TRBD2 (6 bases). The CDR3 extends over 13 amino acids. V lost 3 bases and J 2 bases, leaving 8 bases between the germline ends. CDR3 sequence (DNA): TGTGCCAGCAGTTTCGGGACTGCCTACGAGCAGTACTTC. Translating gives CASSFGTAYEQYF.

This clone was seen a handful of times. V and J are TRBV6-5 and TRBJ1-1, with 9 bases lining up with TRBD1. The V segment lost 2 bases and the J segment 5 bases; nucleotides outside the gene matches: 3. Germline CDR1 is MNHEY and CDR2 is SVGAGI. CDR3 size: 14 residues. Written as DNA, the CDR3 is TGTGCCAGCAGTTACGGACAGGGGAAAACTGAAGCTTTCTTT. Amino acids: CASSYGQGKTEAFF.

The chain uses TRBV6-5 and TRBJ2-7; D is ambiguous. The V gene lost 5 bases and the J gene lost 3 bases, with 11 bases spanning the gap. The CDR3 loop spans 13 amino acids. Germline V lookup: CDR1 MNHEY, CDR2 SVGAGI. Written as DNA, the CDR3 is TGTGCCAGCAGTCGTTCAGTTGGCTACGAGCAGTACTTC. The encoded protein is CASSRSVGYEQYF.

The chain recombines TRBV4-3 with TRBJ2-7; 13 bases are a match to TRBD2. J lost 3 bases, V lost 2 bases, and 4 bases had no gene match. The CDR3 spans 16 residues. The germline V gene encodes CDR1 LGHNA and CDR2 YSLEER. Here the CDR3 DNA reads TGCGCCAGCAGCCAAAGACTAGCGGGAGGCTACTACGAGCAGTACTTC. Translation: CASSQRLAGGYYEQYF.

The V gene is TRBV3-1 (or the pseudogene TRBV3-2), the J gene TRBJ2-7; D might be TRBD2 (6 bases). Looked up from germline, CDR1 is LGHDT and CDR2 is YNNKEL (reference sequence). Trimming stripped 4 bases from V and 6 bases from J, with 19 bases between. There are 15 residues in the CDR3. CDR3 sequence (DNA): TGTGCCAGCAGCCCCGCGGTGGCGGGAACCGCCGAGCAGTACTTC. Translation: CASSPAVAGTAEQYF.